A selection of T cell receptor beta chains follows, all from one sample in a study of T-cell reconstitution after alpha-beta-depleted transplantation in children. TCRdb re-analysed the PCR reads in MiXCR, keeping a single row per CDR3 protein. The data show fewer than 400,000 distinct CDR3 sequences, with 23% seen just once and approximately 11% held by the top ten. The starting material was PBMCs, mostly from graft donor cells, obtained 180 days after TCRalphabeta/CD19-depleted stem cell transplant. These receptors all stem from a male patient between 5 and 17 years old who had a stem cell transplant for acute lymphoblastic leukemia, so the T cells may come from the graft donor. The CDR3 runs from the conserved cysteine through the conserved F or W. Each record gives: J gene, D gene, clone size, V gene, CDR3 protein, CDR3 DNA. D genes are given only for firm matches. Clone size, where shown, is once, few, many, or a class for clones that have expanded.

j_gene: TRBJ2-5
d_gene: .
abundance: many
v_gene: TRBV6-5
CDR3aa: CASSYSMQGLKETQYF
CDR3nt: TGTGCCAGCAGTTACTCGATGCAGGGATTAAAAGAGACCCAGTACTTC

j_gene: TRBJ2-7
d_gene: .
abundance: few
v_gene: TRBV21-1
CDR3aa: CASSLRDRDYEQYF
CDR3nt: TGTGCCAGCAGCCTTAGGGACAGGGACTACGAGCAGTACTTC

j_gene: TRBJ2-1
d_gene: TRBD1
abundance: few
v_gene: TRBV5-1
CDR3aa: CASRKGQGALAHNEQFF
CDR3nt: TGCGCCAGCAGAAAAGGACAGGGGGCCCTAGCGCACAATGAGCAGTTCTTC

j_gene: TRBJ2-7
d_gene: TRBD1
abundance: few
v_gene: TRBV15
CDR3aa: CATSEPGQDYEQYF
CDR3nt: TGTGCTACCAGCGAACCGGGACAGGATTACGAGCAGTACTTC

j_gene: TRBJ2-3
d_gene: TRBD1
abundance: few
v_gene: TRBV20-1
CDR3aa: CSAPDRGRTDTQYF
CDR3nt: TGCAGTGCTCCTGACAGGGGACGCACAGATACGCAGTATTTT

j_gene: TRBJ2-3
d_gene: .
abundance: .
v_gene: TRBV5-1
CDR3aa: CASSLEPTTTDTQYF
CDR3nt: TGCGCCAGCAGCCTAGAGCCTACAACCACAGATACGCAGTATTTT

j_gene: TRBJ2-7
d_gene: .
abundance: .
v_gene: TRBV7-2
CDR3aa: CASSLNPPGDPYEQYF
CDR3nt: TGTGCCAGCAGCCTCAACCCTCCGGGGGATCCCTACGAGCAGTACTTC

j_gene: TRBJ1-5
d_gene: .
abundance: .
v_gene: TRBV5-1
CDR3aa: CASSLVGMGQPQHF
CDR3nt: TGCGCCAGCAGCTTGGTGGGGATGGGCCAGCCCCAGCATTTT

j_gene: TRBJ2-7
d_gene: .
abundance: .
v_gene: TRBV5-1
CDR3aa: CASSLRRADGEQYF
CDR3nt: TGCGCCAGCAGCTTGCGTCGAGCAGACGGCGAGCAGTACTTC

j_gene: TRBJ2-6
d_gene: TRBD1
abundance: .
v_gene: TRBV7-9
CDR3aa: CASSLRDSPPGANVLTF
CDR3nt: TGTGCCAGCAGCCTCCGGGACAGCCCCCCTGGGGCCAACGTCCTGACTTTC

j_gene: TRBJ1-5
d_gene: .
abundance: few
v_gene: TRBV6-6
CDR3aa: CASSRQVNQPQHF
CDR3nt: TGTGCCAGCAGTCGACAGGTTAATCAGCCCCAGCATTTT

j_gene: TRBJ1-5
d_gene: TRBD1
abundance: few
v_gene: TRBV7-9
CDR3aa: CASSAQGASSQPQHF
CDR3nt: TGTGCCAGCAGCGCGCAGGGGGCTTCCAGTCAGCCCCAGCATTTT

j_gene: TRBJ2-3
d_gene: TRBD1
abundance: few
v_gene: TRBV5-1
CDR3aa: CASSSRDRSTDTQYF
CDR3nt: TGCGCCAGCAGCTCTCGGGACAGGAGCACAGATACGCAGTATTTT

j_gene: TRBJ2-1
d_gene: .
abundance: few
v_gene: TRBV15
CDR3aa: CATSRDASVNEQFF
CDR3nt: TGTGCCACCAGCAGAGATGCGTCAGTGAATGAGCAGTTCTTC

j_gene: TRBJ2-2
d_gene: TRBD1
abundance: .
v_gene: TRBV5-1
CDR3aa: CASSSLTGSGGTGELFF
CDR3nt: TGCGCCAGCAGCTCCCTGACAGGGTCGGGTGGCACCGGGGAGCTGTTTTTT

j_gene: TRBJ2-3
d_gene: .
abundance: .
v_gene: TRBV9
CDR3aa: CASSDSQISSTDTQYF
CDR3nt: TGTGCCAGCAGCGATTCACAGATTAGCAGCACAGATACGCAGTATTTT

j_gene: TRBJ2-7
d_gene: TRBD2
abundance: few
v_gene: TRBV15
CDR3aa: CATSRDFRSGTSYEQYF
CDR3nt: TGTGCCACCAGCAGAGATTTTAGAAGCGGGACCTCCTACGAGCAGTACTTC

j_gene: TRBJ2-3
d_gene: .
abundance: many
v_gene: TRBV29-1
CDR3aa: CSVDPYLAGDTQYF
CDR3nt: TGCAGCGTTGACCCCTACTTAGCAGGAGATACGCAGTATTTT

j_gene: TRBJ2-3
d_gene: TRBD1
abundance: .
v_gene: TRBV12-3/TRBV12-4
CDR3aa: CASRNRPLGGGNPTDTQYF
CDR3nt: TGTGCCAGCAGAAATAGGCCATTAGGGGGCGGAAACCCCACAGATACGCAGTATTTT

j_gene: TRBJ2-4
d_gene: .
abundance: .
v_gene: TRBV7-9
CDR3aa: CASSLEGPENIQYF
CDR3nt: TGTGCCAGCAGCTTAGAGGGACCGGAAAACATTCAGTACTTC

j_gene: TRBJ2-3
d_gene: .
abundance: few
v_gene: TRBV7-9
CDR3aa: CASVSRATDTQYF
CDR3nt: TGTGCCAGTGTTAGCAGGGCCACAGATACGCAGTATTTT

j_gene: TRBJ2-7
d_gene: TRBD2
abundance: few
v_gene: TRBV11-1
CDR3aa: CASSLGTSGPGWLEQYF
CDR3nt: TGTGCCAGCAGCTTAGGGACTAGCGGCCCCGGATGGCTCGAGCAGTACTTC

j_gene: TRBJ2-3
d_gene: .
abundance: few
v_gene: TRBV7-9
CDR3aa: CASSLAGAPGTQYF
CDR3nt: TGTGCCAGCAGCTTAGCGGGTGCGCCCGGTACGCAGTATTTT

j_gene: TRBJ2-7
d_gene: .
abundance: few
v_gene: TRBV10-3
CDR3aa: CAISESTGIAYEQYF
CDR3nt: TGTGCCATCAGTGAGTCGACAGGTATAGCCTACGAGCAGTACTTC

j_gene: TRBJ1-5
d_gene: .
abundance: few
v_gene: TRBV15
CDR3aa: CATSRGRFKGNQPQHF
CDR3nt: TGTGCCACCAGCAGGGGCAGATTTAAGGGCAATCAGCCCCAGCATTTT

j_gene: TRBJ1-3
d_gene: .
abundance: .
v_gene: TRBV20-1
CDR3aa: CSARDWAESSGNTIYF
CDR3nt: TGCAGTGCTAGAGATTGGGCAGAGAGCTCTGGAAACACCATATATTTT

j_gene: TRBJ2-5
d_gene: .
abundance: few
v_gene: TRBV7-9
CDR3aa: CASSFGVTGETQYF
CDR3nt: TGTGCCAGCAGCTTCGGGGTGACGGGAGAGACCCAGTACTTC